This TCR beta chain comes out of a study of CD8+ T cells in alopecia areata. Study in general: Each day, treated patients took oral tofacitinib twice, at 5 to 10 mg per dose.

This clone has only a few counts. Within the sample, other DNA sequences also encode this same CDR3. Sequencing used cDNA as its template, made by extracting RNA and reverse transcribing it. TCRdb's table, derived via immunoSEQ multiplex PCR, lists solely in-frame clones and lacks some. The sample records about 210,000 clones, less than 65% being singletons. Trimming stripped 2 bases from V and 3 bases from J, with 8 bases between. The CDR3 covers 13 residues. Germline V gives CDR1 SGHRS, CDR2 YFSETQ. Described treatment: oral pan-JAK inhibitor, 5-10 mg twice daily. The V call is TRBV5-1, the J call TRBJ1-1; tentative D call: TRBD1 (6 bases). Specimen: CD4+ T cells sorted from blood, collected at week 4, from a patient treated with tofacitinib. This TCR was recovered from a human donor with alopecia areata. The CDR3 DNA reads as TGCGCCAGCAGCTTCAAGGGGGACACTGAAGCTTTCTTT. This codes for CASSFKGDTEAFF.